The next 7 T cell receptor beta chains were all read from a single sample in a study of cytotoxic CD8 clonotypes in ibrutinib-treated CLL. TCRdb's table, derived via immunoSEQ multiplex PCR, lists solely in-frame clones and lacks some. The sample holds 20,000 to 25,000 clones; 74% are singletons and the top ten take 26%. The sequencing here drew on PBMCs, taken before ibrutinib treatment. The receptors here all came from a human donor with chronic lymphocytic leukemia.

This chain links TRBV9 with TRBJ2-1, with D perhaps matching TRBD2 (6 bases). CDR3 length: 15 amino acids. Germline V gene lookup returns CDR1 SGDLS and CDR2 YYNGEE. The V end was cut by 0 bases, the J end by 6 bases, with 13 bases between. The CDR3 region is CASSVVGGKGNEQFF. Written as DNA, the CDR3 is TGTGCCAGCAGCGTAGTGGGGGGTAAGGGCAATGAGCAGTTCTTC.

This rearrangement joins TRBV19 to TRBJ1-1, with TRBD1 matching 10 bases. This CDR3 comprises 16 residues. The V gene end was trimmed by 3 bases and the J gene end by 4 bases; junction bases not matched to a gene: 8. CDR1 LNHDA and CDR2 SQIVND come from the germline V gene (reference sequence). This chain's CDR3 is CASSILGTGDGTEAFF. The CDR3 bases are TGTGCCAGTAGTATTTTAGGGACAGGGGACGGCACTGAAGCTTTCTTT.

This clone turned up a few times. The chain links TRBV5-1 to TRBJ2-7; TRBD1 matches at 8 bases. The germline CDR1 and CDR2 sequences are SGHRS and YFSETQ. With V trimmed by 7 bases and J by 8 bases, 11 bases remained unmatched. The CDR3 runs to 13 residues. The CDR3 sequence is CASRQDRVDKQYF. CDR3 coding DNA: TGCGCCAGCCGGCAGGACAGGGTTGATAAGCAGTACTTC.

This clone was seen a single time. The chain employs TRBV7-2 and TRBJ2-7; the match to TRBD2 covers 12 bases. CDR1 and CDR2 from the germline V gene are SGHTA and FQGNSA. V lost 4 bases and J lost 0; bases outside the gene matches: 7. The CDR3 spans 17 residues. The CDR3 DNA reads as TGTGCCAGCAGCTCAGGGACTAGCGGGCCCGTCTCCTACGAGCAGTACTTC. Translating gives CASSSGTSGPVSYEQYF. The full variable domain, its missing parts supplied by reference TRBV7-2 and TRBJ2-7, is GAGVSQSPSNKVTEKGKDVELRCDPISGHTALYWYRQSLGQGLEFLIYFQGNSAPDKSGLPSDRFSAERTGGSVSTLTIQRTQQEDSAVYLCASSSGTSGPVSYEQYFGPGTRLTVT.

V usage is TRBV5-5 and J usage is TRBJ1-6; tentatively, D is TRBD1 (5 bases). Trimming cost V 4 bases and J 5 bases, with 10 bases left between them. The germline V gene has CDR1 SGHKS and CDR2 YYEKEE (reference sequence). CDR3 length: 14 amino acids. The CDR3 region has the DNA TGTGCCAGCAGCATGATGGGGGATAATTCACCCCTCCACTTT. Its translation: CASSMMGDNSPLHF.

This chain connects TRBV2 to TRBJ2-2; no clear D gene. The CDR3 covers 14 residues. CDR1 is SNHLY and CDR2 is FYNNEI in the germline V gene. Trimming took off 0 bases at V and 5 bases at J, with 7 bases between the two ends. The CDR3 nucleotides read TGTGCCAGCAGTGAAGCTATGCGGACCGGGGAGCTGTTTTTT. It is translated as CASSEAMRTGELFF. The whole variable domain, remainder taken from reference TRBV2 and TRBJ2-2, is EPEVTQTPSHQVTQMGQEVILRCVPISNHLYFYWYRQILGQKVEFLVSFYNNEISEKSEIFDDQFSVERPDGSNFTLKIRSTKLEDSAMYFCASSEAMRTGELFFGEGSRLTVL.

The V call is TRBV10-3, the J call TRBJ2-3, with TRBD1 matching 8 bases. From germline, CDR1 is ENHRY and CDR2 SYGVKD. The CDR3 consists of 15 residues. After removal of 5 bases from V and 0 bases from J, the junction contained 4 bases not matched to a gene. The CDR3 region is CAISSGGSSTDTQYF. CDR3 nucleotides: TGTGCCATCAGTTCAGGGGGCTCTAGCACAGATACGCAGTATTTT.